This T cell receptor (beta chain) comes out of a study of cytomegalovirus exposure and HLA in healthy donors. PCR was performed using 60 Vbeta and 13 Jbeta primers. In the original analysis: Per a later analysis, the number of unique TCR beta chains was some 82 million, of which about 10 million were shared. Assay used: immunoSEQ multiplex PCR; TCRdb lists only in-frame clones, some missing. V and J calls and clone size are those listed in that table; D and trimming were worked out from the DNA. The sample has about 200,000 clones; approximately 78% are singletons. The CDR3 consists of 15 residues. With 6 bases removed from V and 6 bases from J, the gap between germline ends came to 21 bases. Germline assignment: CDR1 SGHKS and CDR2 YYEKEE (reference sequence). Broader study findings: Investigators reported 150 to 200 TCR beta chains as tied to cytomegalovirus.

Concerning this clone itself: The antigen is undetermined.

Source material: PBMCs. The TCR originated in a woman between 40 and 55 years old in good health and CMV-seronegative. The J gene is TRBJ1-2, the V gene TRBV5-5; D might be TRBD1 (5 bases). CDR3 protein: CASTPGVGRIDGYTF. The CDR3 DNA reads TGTGCCAGCACCCCGGGGGTGGGACGGATCGATGGCTACACCTTC. The full variable domain, in which reference TRBV5-5 and TRBJ1-2 provide the parts outside the CDR3, is DAGVTQSPTHLIKTRGQQVTLRCSPISGHKSVSWYQQVLGQGPQFIFQYYEKEERGRGNFPDRFSARQFPNYSSELNVNALLLGDSALYLCASTPGVGRIDGYTFGSGTRLTVV.